Shown below are 26 T cell receptor beta chains from a single sample sequenced in a study of a mutant IDH1 vaccine in newly diagnosed glioma. Regarding time point: baseline, week 1 (first vaccination visit). Treatment noted: pre-vaccination baseline after standard-of-care therapy. The protocol was immunoSEQ multiplex PCR, while the TCRdb copy is restricted to in-frame clones and leaves out a portion. The sample consists of roughly 50,000 clones, 70% to 90% of them appearing once. Sample: PBMCs, taken from a glioma patient treated with radiotherapy, temozolomide or both. The receptors stem from a man between 18 and 29 years old with glioma.

The table lists this clone with a count of one. V and J are TRBV2 and TRBJ1-1, with D possibly being TRBD1 (5 bases). The length of the CDR3 is 18 residues. Germline V CDR1 and CDR2: SNHLY, FYNNEI. V gave up 7 bases and J gave up 0 bases, with 24 bases separating them. CDR3 nucleotide sequence: TGTGCCAGCACCCTGGGGTCCGGACACGGTTACATGAACACTGAAGCTTTCTTT. This sequence encodes CASTLGSGHGYMNTEAFF.

The chain employs TRBV11-2 and TRBJ1-1; 8 positions match TRBD1. CDR1 and CDR2 (germline): SGHAT, FQNNGV. V dropped 1 base and J dropped 3; count of bases not matched to a gene: 4. This CDR3 has 15 residues. CDR3 in DNA: TGTGCCAGCAGCTTAGCCCGACAGGGGCACACTGAAGCTTTCTTT. It is translated as CASSLARQGHTEAFF.

CDR3 amino acids: CASSHKDREQTEAFF. DNA of the CDR3: TGTGCCAGTTCGCATAAAGACAGGGAGCAGACTGAAGCTTTCTTT. The chain combines TRBV5-4 with TRBJ1-1, with TRBD1 identical over 7 bases. The CDR3 loop spans 15 amino acids. CDR1 and CDR2 (germline): SGHNT, YYREEE (reference sequence). Trimming removed 8 bases from V and 5 bases from J; junction bases left unmatched: 15.

The V call is TRBV18, the J call TRBJ2-3, with D possibly being TRBD2 (7 bases). CDR1 is KGHSH and CDR2 is LQKENI in the germline V gene. Trimming shortened V by 4 bases and J by 2 bases, and 10 bases separated the two germline ends. The CDR3 extends over 14 amino acids. In DNA, the CDR3 is TGTGCCAGCTCACAGGGGGGGTTCACAGATACGCAGTATTTT. Translated: CASSQGGFTDTQYF.

The V call is TRBV4-1, the J call TRBJ1-5; 11 bases map to TRBD1. Germline V gene data show CDR1 as MGHRA and CDR2 as YSYEKL. CDR3 length: 18 residues. Unmatched junction bases numbered 7, after V lost 3 bases and J lost 0 bases. CDR3 protein: CASSQLLGTGGSNQPQHF. DNA for the CDR3: TGCGCCAGCAGCCAGCTACTTGGGACAGGGGGTAGCAATCAGCCCCAGCATTTT.

This chain uses TRBV19 with TRBJ2-5; no clear D gene. V lost 3 bases and J 5 bases, leaving 10 bases between the germline ends. CDR3 size: 13 residues. Germline CDR1 is LNHDA and CDR2 is SQIVND (reference sequence). The CDR3 sequence: CASSIGPEETQYF. CDR3 nucleotide sequence: TGTGCCAGTAGTATTGGACCGGAGGAGACCCAGTACTTC.

V and J are TRBV4-3 and TRBJ2-4; D call uncertain. V dropped 3 bases and J dropped 1 base, with 13 bases sitting between them. The CDR3 is 16 amino acids. CDR1 and CDR2 from the germline V gene are LGHNA and YSLEER. The CDR3 loop is CASSQASSGAKNIQYF. The CDR3, as DNA: TGCGCCAGCAGCCAGGCCTCTTCCGGTGCCAAAAACATTCAGTACTTC.

The rearrangement links TRBV5-1 to TRBJ2-2; D gene ambiguous. The CDR3 has 15 residues. V gave up 2 bases and J gave up 2 bases, with 10 bases separating them. Germline V lookup: CDR1 SGHRS, CDR2 YFSETQ. In DNA, the CDR3 is TGCGCCAGCAGCTTAGCAGCCTTAAACACCGGGGAGCTGTTTTTT. This gives the protein CASSLAALNTGELFF.

The gene calls are TRBV5-1 and TRBJ2-1; 7 bases agree with TRBD1. Germline CDR1 SGHRS, CDR2 YFSETQ. The CDR3 runs 16 residues. V trimming: 4 bases; J trimming: 0 bases; junction bases outside the gene matches: 7. The CDR3 region has the DNA TGCGCCAGCAGCCGACAGGGCCTAAGCTCCTACAATGAGCAGTTCTTC. Encoded protein: CASSRQGLSSYNEQFF.

This sequence joins TRBV6-1 and TRBJ1-5; D remains ambiguous. Germline V CDR1 and CDR2: MNHNS, SASEGT. This CDR3 is 13 amino acids long. Trimming pared 7 bases from V and 2 bases from J, leaving 9 bases between. The CDR3 DNA follows: TGTGCCAGCATAAGGGAAGGCAATCAGCCCCAGCATTTT. This sequence encodes CASIREGNQPQHF.

This clone was counted a single time. The V gene is TRBV4-2, the J gene TRBJ2-5; 9 positions match TRBD2. This CDR3 is 17 amino acids long. V trimming: 1 base; J trimming: 4 bases; junction bases outside the gene matches: 10. Germline V CDR1 and CDR2: LGHNA, YNFKEQ. In nucleotides, the CDR3 is TGTGCCAGCAGCCAAGTATCCGGCGGGGGGGCTTTAGAGACCCAGTACTTC. Its protein product is CASSQVSGGGALETQYF.

This clone appeared a few times. This chain joins TRBV19 and TRBJ1-1, with D possibly being TRBD1 (5 bases). CDR1 is LNHDA and CDR2 is SQIVND in the germline V gene (reference sequence). V was clipped by 6 bases and J by 7 bases, with 12 bases between them. The length of the CDR3 is 12 residues. DNA for the CDR3: TGTGCCAGTAGGCAGGGTTTCGGTGAAGCTTTCTTT. It translates to CASRQGFGEAFF.

The rearrangement uses TRBV7-8 and TRBJ1-1, with D tentatively TRBD1 (5 bases). The CDR3 spans 14 residues. Trimming took off 5 bases at V and 1 base at J, with 11 bases between the two ends. Germline CDR1 and CDR2: SGHVS and FQNEAQ. The CDR3 reads CASSLGTGNTEAFF. The CDR3 DNA reads TGTGCCAGCAGCCTCGGGACGGGGAACACTGAAGCTTTCTTT.

The chain is built from TRBV2 and TRBJ1-1, with D unclear. Trimming took off 8 bases at V and 4 bases at J, with 20 bases between the two ends. Germline V lookup: CDR1 SNHLY, CDR2 FYNNEI. The CDR3 covers 15 residues. DNA for the CDR3: TGTGCCAGCGGGCTAATAGGTGGTCTTGGCACTGAAGCTTTCTTT. Encoded protein: CASGLIGGLGTEAFF.

This clone was seen just once. J is TRBJ1-1 and V is TRBV4-3; no reliable D call. The CDR3 consists of 15 residues. Germline V lookup: CDR1 LGHNA, CDR2 YSLEER. V was clipped by 5 bases and J by 4 bases, with 17 bases between them. The CDR3 DNA sequence: TGCGCCAGCAGCTCGATACAGTTCCCTATCACTGAAGCTTTCTTT. Translation: CASSSIQFPITEAFF.

This clone was seen once. V is TRBV2 and J is TRBJ2-2, with a possible D match to TRBD2 (7 bases). Germline V gene sequence: CDR1 SNHLY, CDR2 FYNNEI. This CDR3 region has 15 residues. V was trimmed by 10 bases and J by 5 bases, leaving 20 bases between them. CDR3 nucleotide sequence: TGTGCCACCTCCTCGGGGCGGGGGCGGACCGGGGAGCTGTTTTTT. Residues: CATSSGRGRTGELFF.

The chain uses TRBV7-9 and TRBJ1-1; D is ambiguous. The CDR3 runs 12 residues. Looked up from germline, CDR1 is SEHNR and CDR2 is FQNEAQ (reference sequence). Trimming took 6 bases from V and 6 from J, leaving 11 bases between them. Here the CDR3 reads CASRLGSAEAFF. CDR3 coding DNA: TGTGCCAGCAGGCTCGGGTCGGCTGAAGCTTTCTTT.

This clone was detected a few times. This chain links TRBV7-9 with TRBJ1-3, with 9 bases fitting TRBD1. Germline V gives CDR1 SEHNR, CDR2 FQNEAQ (reference sequence). Trimming took 5 bases from V and 3 from J; bases not matched to a gene: 11. This CDR3 region has 17 residues. CDR3 residues: CASSTGQGKLVGNTIYF. The DNA for the CDR3 is TGTGCCAGCAGCACGGGACAGGGTAAACTAGTTGGAAACACCATATATTTT.

This CDR3 is CASRDRGNQPQHF. The CDR3 DNA reads TGTGCCAGCAGGGACAGGGGAAACCAGCCCCAGCATTTT. The V call is TRBV6-5, the J call TRBJ1-5, with 9 bases lining up with TRBD1. Trimming took 6 bases from V and 7 from J; bases not matched to a gene: 4. This CDR3 contains 13 residues. CDR1 and CDR2 (germline): MNHEY, SVGAGI.

The chain joins TRBV15 to TRBJ2-7; a possible D gene is TRBD1 (6 bases). Germline V gives CDR1 LNHNV, CDR2 YYDKDF (reference sequence). The CDR3 extends over 15 amino acids. Between the trimmed V and J ends, which lost 2 bases and 2 bases, there was a span of 13 bases. Here the CDR3 reads CATSRQGQGAYEQYF. The CDR3 DNA is TGTGCCACCAGCAGACAGGGGCAGGGAGCCTACGAGCAGTACTTC.

The chain uses TRBV28 and TRBJ2-4, with TRBD1 as a possible D gene (6 bases). V lost 1 base and J 0 bases, leaving 7 bases between the germline ends. The length of the CDR3 is 15 residues. Germline CDR1 reads MDHEN; CDR2 reads SYDVKM. This CDR3 reads CASSLSGVAKNIQYF. Here the CDR3 DNA reads TGTGCCAGCAGTTTATCAGGGGTAGCCAAAAACATTCAGTACTTC.

This chain links TRBV4-2 with TRBJ1-1, with no clear D. Trimming took 1 base from V and 6 from J, leaving 3 bases between them. The CDR3 contains 11 residues. Germline lookup yields CDR1 LGHNA and CDR2 YNFKEQ. CDR3 bases: TGTGCCAGCAGCCAAGCTCCTGAAGCTTTCTTT. Amino acid sequence: CASSQAPEAFF.

This clone appeared a few times. V and J are TRBV30 and TRBJ1-1; tentative D call: TRBD1 (5 bases). Germline V gene lookup returns CDR1 GTSNPN and CDR2 SVGIG (reference sequence). The V end was cut by 0 bases, the J end by 1 base, with 12 bases between. The CDR3 covers 15 residues. CDR3 region: CAWSVGPPGNTEAFF. The CDR3 nucleotides are TGTGCCTGGAGTGTGGGACCCCCCGGGAACACTGAAGCTTTCTTT. Full variable domain (missing parts from reference TRBV30 and TRBJ1-1): SQTIHQWPATLVQPVGSPLSLECTVEGTSNPNLYWYRQAAGRGLQLLFYSVGIGQISSEVPQNLSASRPQDRQFILSSKKLLLSDSGFYLCAWSVGPPGNTEAFFGQGTRLTVV.

This chain uses TRBV27 with TRBJ1-5; D may be TRBD1 (5 bases). This CDR3 has 13 residues. The germline CDR1 and CDR2 sequences are MNHEY and SMNVEV (reference sequence). The ends were cut back, 3 bases at V and 5 bases at J, with 8 bases in the middle. CDR3 sequence: CASSFQGDQPQHF. In nucleotides, the CDR3 is TGTGCCAGCAGTTTTCAGGGCGATCAGCCCCAGCATTTT.

This chain connects TRBV6-1 to TRBJ2-6; tentative D call: TRBD2 (7 bases). V dropped 4 bases and J dropped 3 bases, with 16 bases sitting between them. CDR3 length: 17 amino acids. CDR1 is MNHNS and CDR2 is SASEGT in the germline V gene. CDR3 amino acids: CASSGLGGAVGANVLTF. DNA of the CDR3: TGTGCCAGCAGTGGCCTGGGGGGGGCAGTTGGGGCCAACGTCCTGACTTTC.

CDR3 in amino acids: CASSQLPGRVGGGYTF. The CDR3 DNA reads as TGCGCCAGCAGCCAGCTACCGGGCAGGGTCGGAGGTGGCTACACCTTC. The rearrangement links TRBV4-1 to TRBJ1-2, with D tentatively TRBD1 (5 bases). Germline V gene lookup returns CDR1 MGHRA and CDR2 YSYEKL. Deletions cut 3 bases from V and 7 bases from J, with 21 bases between. The CDR3 has 16 residues.